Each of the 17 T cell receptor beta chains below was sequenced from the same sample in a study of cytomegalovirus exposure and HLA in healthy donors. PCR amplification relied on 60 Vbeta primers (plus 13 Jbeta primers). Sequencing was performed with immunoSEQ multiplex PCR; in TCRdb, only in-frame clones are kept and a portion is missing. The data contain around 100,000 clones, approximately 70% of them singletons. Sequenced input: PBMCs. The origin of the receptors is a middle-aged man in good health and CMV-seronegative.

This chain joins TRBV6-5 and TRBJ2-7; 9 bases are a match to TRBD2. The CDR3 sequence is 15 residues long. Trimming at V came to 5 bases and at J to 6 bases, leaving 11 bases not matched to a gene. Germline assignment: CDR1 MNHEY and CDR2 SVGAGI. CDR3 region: CASSLAGPKRGEQYF. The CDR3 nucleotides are TGTGCCAGCAGTCTAGCGGGGCCAAAAAGGGGCGAGCAGTACTTC.

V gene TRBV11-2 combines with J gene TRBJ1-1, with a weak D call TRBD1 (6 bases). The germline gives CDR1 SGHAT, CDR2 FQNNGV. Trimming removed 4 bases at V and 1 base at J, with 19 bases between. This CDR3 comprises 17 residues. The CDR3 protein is CASSSAKGEGKNTEAFF. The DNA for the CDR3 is TGTGCCAGCAGCTCGGCGAAGGGGGAGGGGAAGAACACTGAAGCTTTCTTT. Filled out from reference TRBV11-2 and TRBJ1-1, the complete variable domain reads EAGVAQSPRYKIIEKRQSVAFWCNPISGHATLYWYQQILGQGPKLLIQFQNNGVVDDSQLPKDRFSAERLKGVDSTLKIQPAKLEDSAVYLCASSSAKGEGKNTEAFFGQGTRLTVV.

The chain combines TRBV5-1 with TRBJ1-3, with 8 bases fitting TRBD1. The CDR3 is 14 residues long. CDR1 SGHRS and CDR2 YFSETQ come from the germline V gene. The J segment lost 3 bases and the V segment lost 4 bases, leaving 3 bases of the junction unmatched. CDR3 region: CASSLQGVGNTIYF. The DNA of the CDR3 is TGCGCCAGCAGCCTACAGGGGGTTGGAAACACCATATATTTT.

The CDR3, as DNA: TGTGCCAGCAAGAAAGACAGGGTGCGATTCGATACGCAGTATTTT. Translation: CASKKDRVRFDTQYF. The chain uses TRBV2 and TRBJ2-3; 7 bases line up with TRBD1. With 7 bases clipped from V and 6 bases from J, the junction kept 13 bases outside the gene matches. The CDR3 has 15 amino acids. Germline V gene data show CDR1 as SNHLY and CDR2 as FYNNEI.

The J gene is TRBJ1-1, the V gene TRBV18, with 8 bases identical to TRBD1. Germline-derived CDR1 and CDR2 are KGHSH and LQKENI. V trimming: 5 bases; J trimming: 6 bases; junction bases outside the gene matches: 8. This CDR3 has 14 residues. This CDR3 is CASSSDRETAEAFF. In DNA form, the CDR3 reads TGTGCCAGCTCATCGGACAGGGAAACAGCTGAAGCTTTCTTT.

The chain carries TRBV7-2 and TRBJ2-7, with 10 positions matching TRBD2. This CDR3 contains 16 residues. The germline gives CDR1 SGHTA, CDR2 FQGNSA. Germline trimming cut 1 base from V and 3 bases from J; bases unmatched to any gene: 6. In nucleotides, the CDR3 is TGTGCCAGCAGCTTAGGGTTTACTAGCGGGGTCTACGAGCAGTACTTC. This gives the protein CASSLGFTSGVYEQYF.

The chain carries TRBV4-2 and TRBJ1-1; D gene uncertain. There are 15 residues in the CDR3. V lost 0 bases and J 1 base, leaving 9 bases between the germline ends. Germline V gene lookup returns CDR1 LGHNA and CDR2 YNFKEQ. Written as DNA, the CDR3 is TGTGCCAGCAGCCAAGATATGGCGGGGAACACTGAAGCTTTCTTT. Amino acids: CASSQDMAGNTEAFF.

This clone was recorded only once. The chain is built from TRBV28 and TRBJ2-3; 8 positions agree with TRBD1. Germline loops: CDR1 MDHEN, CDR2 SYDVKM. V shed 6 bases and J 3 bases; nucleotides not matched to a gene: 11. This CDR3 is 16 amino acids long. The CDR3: CASRQTGEGLTDTQYF. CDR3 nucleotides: TGTGCCAGCAGGCAGACAGGGGAAGGCCTGACAGATACGCAGTATTTT.

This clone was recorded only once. The CDR3 here is CASSLEAGARYTYEQYF. DNA of the CDR3: TGTGCCAGCAGCTTAGAAGCGGGGGCCCGATACACCTACGAGCAGTACTTC. V and J are TRBV7-8 and TRBJ2-7; 8 bases align to TRBD2. There are 17 residues in the CDR3. V trimming: 1 base; J trimming: 2 bases; junction bases outside the gene matches: 10. The germline V gene encodes CDR1 SGHVS and CDR2 FQNEAQ.

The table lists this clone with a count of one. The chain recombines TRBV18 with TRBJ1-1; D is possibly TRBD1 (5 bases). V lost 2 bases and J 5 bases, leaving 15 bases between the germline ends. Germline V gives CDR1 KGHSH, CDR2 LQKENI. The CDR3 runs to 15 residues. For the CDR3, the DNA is TGTGCCAGCTCACCATACGGGGGGAAGGAGACTGAAGCTTTCTTT. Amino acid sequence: CASSPYGGKETEAFF. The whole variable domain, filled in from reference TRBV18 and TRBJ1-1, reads NAGVMQNPRHLVRRRGQEARLRCSPMKGHSHVYWYRQLPEEGLKFMVYLQKENIIDESGMPKERFSAEFPKEGPSILRIQQVVRGDSAAYFCASSPYGGKETEAFFGQGTRLTVV.

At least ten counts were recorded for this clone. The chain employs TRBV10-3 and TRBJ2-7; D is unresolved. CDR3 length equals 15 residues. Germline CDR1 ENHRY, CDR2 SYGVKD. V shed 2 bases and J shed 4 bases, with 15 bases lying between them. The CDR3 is CAISETRDTAYEQYF. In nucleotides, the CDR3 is TGTGCCATCAGTGAGACTCGTGACACAGCTTACGAGCAGTACTTC.

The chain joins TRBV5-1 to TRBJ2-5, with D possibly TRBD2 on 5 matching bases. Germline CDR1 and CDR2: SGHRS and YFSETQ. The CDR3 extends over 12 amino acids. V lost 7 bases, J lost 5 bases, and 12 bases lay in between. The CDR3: CASSFGEETQYF. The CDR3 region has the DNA TGCGCCAGCTCCTTTGGGGAGGAGACCCAGTACTTC. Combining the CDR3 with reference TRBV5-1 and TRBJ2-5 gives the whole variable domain KAGVTQTPRYLIKTRGQQVTLSCSPISGHRSVSWYQQTPGQGLQFLFEYFSETQRNKGNFPGRFSGRQFSNSRSEMNVSTLELGDSALYLCASSFGEETQYFGPGTRLLVL.

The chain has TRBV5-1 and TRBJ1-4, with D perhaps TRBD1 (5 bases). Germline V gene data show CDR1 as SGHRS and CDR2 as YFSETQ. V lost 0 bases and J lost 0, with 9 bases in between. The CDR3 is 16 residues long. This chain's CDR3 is CASSLARVATNEKLFF. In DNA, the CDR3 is TGCGCCAGCAGCTTGGCCAGGGTTGCAACTAATGAAAAACTGTTTTTT. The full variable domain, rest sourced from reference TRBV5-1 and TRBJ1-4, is KAGVTQTPRYLIKTRGQQVTLSCSPISGHRSVSWYQQTPGQGLQFLFEYFSETQRNKGNFPGRFSGRQFSNSRSEMNVSTLELGDSALYLCASSLARVATNEKLFFGSGTQLSVL.

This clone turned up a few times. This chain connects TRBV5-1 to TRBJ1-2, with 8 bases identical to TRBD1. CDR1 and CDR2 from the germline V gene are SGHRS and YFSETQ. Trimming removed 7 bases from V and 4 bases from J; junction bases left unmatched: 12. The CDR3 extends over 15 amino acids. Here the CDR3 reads CASAVDRDPSYGYTF. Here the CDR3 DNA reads TGCGCCAGCGCAGTGGACAGGGATCCGAGCTATGGCTACACCTTC. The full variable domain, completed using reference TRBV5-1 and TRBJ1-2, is KAGVTQTPRYLIKTRGQQVTLSCSPISGHRSVSWYQQTPGQGLQFLFEYFSETQRNKGNFPGRFSGRQFSNSRSEMNVSTLELGDSALYLCASAVDRDPSYGYTFGSGTRLTVV.

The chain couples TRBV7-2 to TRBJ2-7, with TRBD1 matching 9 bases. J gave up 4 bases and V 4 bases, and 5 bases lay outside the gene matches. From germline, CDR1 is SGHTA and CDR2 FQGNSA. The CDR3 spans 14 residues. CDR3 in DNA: TGTGCCAGCAGCTGGGACAGGGTCCTTTACGAGCAGTACTTC. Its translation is CASSWDRVLYEQYF. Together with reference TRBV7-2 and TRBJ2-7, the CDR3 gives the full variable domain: GAGVSQSPSNKVTEKGKDVELRCDPISGHTALYWYRQSLGQGLEFLIYFQGNSAPDKSGLPSDRFSAERTGGSVSTLTIQRTQQEDSAVYLCASSWDRVLYEQYFGPGTRLTVT.

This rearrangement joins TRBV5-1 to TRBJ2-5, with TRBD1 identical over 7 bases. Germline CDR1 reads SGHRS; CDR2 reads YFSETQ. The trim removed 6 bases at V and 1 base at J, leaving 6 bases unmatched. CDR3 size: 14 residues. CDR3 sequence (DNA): TGCGCCAGCAACTTCGGGACAGTCCAAGAGACCCAGTACTTC. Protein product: CASNFGTVQETQYF.

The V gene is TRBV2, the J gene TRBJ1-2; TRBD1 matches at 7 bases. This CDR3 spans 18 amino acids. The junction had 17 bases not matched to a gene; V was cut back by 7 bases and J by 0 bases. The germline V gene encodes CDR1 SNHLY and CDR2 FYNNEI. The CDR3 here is CASILRRRTGKANYGYTF. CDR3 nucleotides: TGTGCCAGCATATTAAGGCGGAGGACAGGTAAAGCTAACTATGGCTACACCTTC.